What follows are 32 T cell receptor beta chains derived from one specimen sequenced in a study of vaccination effects on CD4 cells after COVID-19. After expansion with viral peptide pools in the ViraFEST assay, antigen-specific CD4+ T cells were sequenced. The culture ran for approximately 11 days before CD4+ T cells were isolated. Their specific antigens are unknown. Clones were read by immunoSEQ multiplex PCR, and TCRdb kept only the in-frame ones, dropping some. Among tens of thousands of clones listed, roughly 72% were seen once. Sequenced here: CD4+ T cells from PBMCs cultured with HCoV-229E spike peptides, sampled before COVID-19 vaccination. All receptors derive from a human donor who received a COVID-19 vaccine.

This clone was seen more than once but under ten times. The chain employs TRBV3-1 (or the pseudogene TRBV3-2) and TRBJ2-1; 10 bases agree with TRBD2. Germline V gene data show CDR1 as LGHDT and CDR2 as YNNKEL (reference sequence). The CDR3 runs 18 residues. V shed 0 bases and J 2 bases; nucleotides not matched to a gene: 7. Written as DNA, the CDR3 is TGTGCCAGCAGCCAAGAGGGGGGCCTAGCGGGGGCCTACAATGAGCAGTTCTTC. Its translation is CASSQEGGLAGAYNEQFF.

The chain recombines TRBV19 with TRBJ1-5; D remains ambiguous. CDR3 length: 14 residues. V lost 5 bases, J lost 4 bases, and 12 bases lay in between. From germline, CDR1 is LNHDA and CDR2 SQIVND (reference sequence). CDR3 bases: TGTGCCAGTAGTGTGGACGGGCGGAATCAGCCCCAGCATTTT. As protein: CASSVDGRNQPQHF.

This clone turned up a few times. The CDR3 is CASRARAASGSTDTQYF. For the CDR3, the DNA is TGTGCCAGCAGGGCAAGGGCGGCTAGCGGGAGCACAGATACGCAGTATTTT. The chain couples TRBV2 to TRBJ2-3; 8 bases fit TRBD2. Germline assignment: CDR1 SNHLY and CDR2 FYNNEI. The CDR3 has 17 residues. J gave up 0 bases and V 6 bases, and 11 bases lay outside the gene matches.

This clone turned up a few times. The chain has TRBV11-3 and TRBJ1-1; D not certain. The CDR3 has 13 residues. V was cut by 1 base and J by 1 base, with 4 bases left in between. The germline CDR1 and CDR2 sequences are SGHNT and YENEEA. The CDR3 loop is CASSLVANTEAFF. The CDR3 region has the DNA TGTGCCAGCAGCTTAGTTGCGAACACTGAAGCTTTCTTT.

The CDR3 spells CASSFLGSVTDTQYF. The CDR3 nucleotides are TGTGCCAGCAGCTTCTTGGGTAGTGTCACAGATACGCAGTATTTT. The rearrangement joins TRBV7-3 to TRBJ2-3; no firm D call. Per the germline V gene, CDR1 is SGHTA and CDR2 is FQGTGA. The CDR3 loop spans 15 amino acids. Trimming took 3 bases from V and 2 from J, leaving 12 bases between them.

In nucleotides, the CDR3 is TGTGCCAGCAGCTTACCCGGGTCGGGGGGATCGAACTATGGCTACACCTTC. Encoded protein: CASSLPGSGGSNYGYTF. This rearrangement joins TRBV7-3 to TRBJ1-2, with a tentative D call TRBD1 (5 bases). Germline CDR1 reads SGHTA; CDR2 reads FQGTGA. Trimming shortened V by 2 bases and J by 2 bases, and 18 bases separated the two germline ends. This CDR3 has 17 amino acids.

This sequence joins TRBV5-1 and TRBJ2-5; either TRBD1 or TRBD2 may fit D (6 bases each). Germline V CDR1 and CDR2: SGHRS, YFSETQ. V was cut by 4 bases and J by 0 bases, with 10 bases left in between. There are 14 residues in the CDR3. The CDR3 DNA is TGCGCCAGCAGCCGGGGGACACACCAAGAGACCCAGTACTTC. This gives the protein CASSRGTHQETQYF.

The J gene is TRBJ2-5, the V gene TRBV5-1; possibly TRBD1 for D (5 bases). The CDR3 is 13 residues long. Germline V gene data show CDR1 as SGHRS and CDR2 as YFSETQ. V dropped 4 bases and J dropped 5 bases, with 12 bases sitting between them. For the CDR3, the DNA is TGCGCCAGCAGCGTCGGGCGACAGGAGACCCAGTACTTC. Residues: CASSVGRQETQYF.

This rearrangement joins TRBV18 to TRBJ2-3; D remains unclear. Germline CDR1 is KGHSH and CDR2 is LQKENI. The CDR3 has 15 amino acids. V was cut by 3 bases and J by 5 bases, with 15 bases left in between. CDR3 residues: CASSPAITAIDTQYF. CDR3 bases: TGTGCCAGCTCACCGGCCATAACGGCCATAGATACGCAGTATTTT. Full variable domain (outside the CDR3, taken from reference TRBV18 and TRBJ2-3): NAGVMQNPRHLVRRRGQEARLRCSPMKGHSHVYWYRQLPEEGLKFMVYLQKENIIDESGMPKERFSAEFPKEGPSILRIQQVVRGDSAAYFCASSPAITAIDTQYFGPGTRLTVL.

This clone was counted between two and nine times. The V gene is TRBV5-4, the J gene TRBJ1-6, with D perhaps TRBD1 (6 bases). Between the trimmed V and J ends, which lost 0 bases and 0 bases, there was a span of 16 bases. The CDR3 is 19 residues long. From germline, CDR1 is SGHNT and CDR2 YYREEE (reference sequence). The CDR3 region is CASSLVGTSKSSYNSPLHF. The CDR3 DNA reads as TGTGCCAGCAGCTTGGTAGGGACAAGTAAAAGCTCCTATAATTCACCCCTCCACTTT.

The chain links TRBV5-1 to TRBJ2-3, with D possibly TRBD1 on 6 matching bases. Deletions cut 2 bases from V and 2 bases from J, with 18 bases between. The germline V gene encodes CDR1 SGHRS and CDR2 YFSETQ. The CDR3 totals 17 residues. In nucleotides, the CDR3 is TGCGCCAGCAGCTTCCGACCGACAGGTTTAGCCACAGATACGCAGTATTTT. It yields the protein CASSFRPTGLATDTQYF.

This chain connects TRBV7-2 to TRBJ2-1; D is perhaps TRBD2 (6 bases). This CDR3 contains 12 residues. CDR1 and CDR2 (germline): SGHTA, FQGNSA. The ends were cut back, 5 bases at V and 12 bases at J, with 14 bases in the middle. In nucleotides, the CDR3 is TGTGCCAGCAGCATGGAGGGTGGGAGGCAGTTCTTC. Translation gives CASSMEGGRQFF.

This clone was counted a few times. The chain recombines TRBV14 with TRBJ1-6; no definite D call. V was trimmed by 0 bases and J by 10 bases, leaving 16 bases between them. The CDR3 sequence is 16 residues long. Germline values: CDR1 SGHDN, CDR2 FVKESK. CDR3 sequence (DNA): TGTGCCAGCAGCCAAGATTCCTACAACATTGAGTCACCCCTCCACTTT. It is translated as CASSQDSYNIESPLHF.

The V gene is TRBV20-1, the J gene TRBJ1-5; D remains ambiguous. Germline-derived CDR1 and CDR2 are DFQATT and SNEGSKA (reference sequence). Deletions cut 3 bases from V and 7 bases from J, with 13 bases between. The CDR3 is made up of 13 amino acids. The CDR3 coding sequence is TGCAGTGCTAGTGGATCGGCTGAACAGCCCCAGCATTTT. Protein sequence: CSASGSAEQPQHF.

The V call is TRBV15, the J call TRBJ2-5; 12 bases line up with TRBD2. Trimming removed 0 bases from V and 5 bases from J; junction bases left unmatched: 4. CDR1 LNHNV and CDR2 YYDKDF come from the germline V gene (reference sequence). The CDR3 covers 16 residues. The CDR3 region is CATSRDLAGGRETQYF. CDR3 in DNA: TGTGCCACCAGCAGAGATCTAGCGGGGGGGAGGGAGACCCAGTACTTC.

The chain couples TRBV5-1 to TRBJ2-3; the D is unclear. CDR1 SGHRS and CDR2 YFSETQ come from the germline V gene. V lost 0 bases, J lost 0 bases, and 5 bases lay in between. The CDR3 is 14 residues long. The CDR3 here is CASSLADSTDTQYF. The DNA of the CDR3 is TGCGCCAGCAGCTTGGCCGACAGCACAGATACGCAGTATTTT.

The table lists this clone with a few counts. The CDR3, as DNA: TGTGCCAGCACACCTAAACTAGCGGGGGGATACAATGAGCAGTTCTTC. Residues: CASTPKLAGGYNEQFF. The rearrangement uses TRBV27 and TRBJ2-1; 12 bases are a match to TRBD2. This CDR3 comprises 16 residues. With V trimmed by 7 bases and J by 4 bases, 8 bases remained unmatched. Per germline, CDR1 MNHEY and CDR2 SMNVEV (reference sequence).

This clone appeared a few times. CDR3 sequence reads: CASSLNRLYGYTF. CDR3 nucleotides: TGTGCCAGCAGTTTAAACAGACTCTATGGCTACACCTTC. The gene calls are TRBV27 and TRBJ1-2; D gene unclear. The CDR3 contains 13 residues. In germline, CDR1 is MNHEY, CDR2 SMNVEV (reference sequence). Trimming shortened V by 2 bases and J by 4 bases, and 8 bases separated the two germline ends.

J is TRBJ1-1 and V is TRBV6-5, with D unresolved. V lost 5 bases, J lost 6 bases, and 16 bases lay in between. The V gene's germline CDR1 is MNHEY and CDR2 SVGAGI. The CDR3 runs 14 residues. The CDR3 region is CASSLNHGPAEAFF. The CDR3 nucleotides are TGTGCCAGCAGTCTTAATCATGGACCGGCTGAAGCTTTCTTT.

The rearrangement uses TRBV29-1 and TRBJ1-1; no firm D call. Germline CDR1 SQVTM, CDR2 ANQGSEA. V lost 4 bases and J lost 8, with 14 bases in between. The CDR3 totals 12 residues. CDR3 bases: TGCAGCGTTGCTTCGTCGAGGCGGGAAGCTTTCTTT. This codes for CSVASSRREAFF.

The chain recombines TRBV6-5 with TRBJ1-5; D gene unclear. The CDR3 length is 15 residues. Germline-derived CDR1 and CDR2 are MNHEY and SVGAGI. Trimming removed 6 bases at V and 3 bases at J, with 15 bases between. CDR3 coding DNA: TGTGCCAGCAGGTCCCGAGGGTACTCCAATCAGCCCCAGCATTTT. It specifies CASRSRGYSNQPQHF.

The chain combines TRBV7-2 with TRBJ1-2; D is unclear. V was cut by 1 base and J by 7 bases, with 16 bases left in between. CDR3 size: 15 residues. The V gene's germline CDR1 is SGHTA and CDR2 FQGNSA. As DNA, the CDR3 is TGTGCCAGCAGCTTAGAAGTTGGGTCAGGTCGTGGCTACACCTTC. Residues: CASSLEVGSGRGYTF.

The V call is TRBV7-2, the J call TRBJ2-4; 8 bases are a match to TRBD1. The CDR3 is 14 residues long. Germline V lookup: CDR1 SGHTA, CDR2 FQGNSA. V lost 6 bases to trimming and J lost 6 bases; unmatched junction nucleotides: 7. This chain's CDR3 is CASRLTGGLNIQYF. CDR3 sequence (DNA): TGTGCCAGCAGATTAACAGGGGGTCTAAACATTCAGTACTTC.

This chain's CDR3 is CASSFYTGEQFF. The DNA for the CDR3 is TGTGCCAGCAGCTTTTACACGGGTGAGCAGTTCTTC. This chain joins TRBV7-3 and TRBJ2-1; no clear D gene. Trimming took 3 bases from V and 9 from J, leaving 9 bases between them. Germline CDR1 is SGHTA and CDR2 is FQGTGA. The CDR3 sequence is 12 residues long. Looking up the rest from reference TRBV7-3 and TRBJ2-1 gives the full variable domain: GAGVSQTPSNKVTEKGKYVELRCDPISGHTALYWYRQSLGQGPEFLIYFQGTGAADDSGLPNDRFFAVRPEGSVSTLKIQRTERGDSAVYLCASSFYTGEQFFGPGTRLTVL.

The rearrangement uses TRBV29-1 and TRBJ2-1, with 8 bases lining up with TRBD2. Germline V gene data show CDR1 as SQVTM and CDR2 as ANQGSEA. This CDR3 comprises 11 residues. Written as DNA, the CDR3 is TGCACCGGGGCGGGGGGTGGTGAGCAGTTCTTC. Protein sequence: CTGAGGGEQFF.

The V and J genes are TRBV15 and TRBJ1-2; TRBD1 matches 7 bases. Trimming removed 2 bases from V and 4 bases from J; junction bases left unmatched: 4. The CDR3 runs 14 residues. Per germline, CDR1 LNHNV and CDR2 YYDKDF (reference sequence). CDR3 DNA: TGTGCCACCAGCAGATCGACAGGGTCCTATGGCTACACCTTC. Protein: CATSRSTGSYGYTF. Full variable domain (remainder filled in from reference TRBV15 and TRBJ1-2): DAMVIQNPRYQVTQFGKPVTLSCSQTLNHNVMYWYQQKSSQAPKLLFHYYDKDFNNEADTPDNFQSRRPNTSFCFLDIRSPGLGDTAMYLCATSRSTGSYGYTFGSGTRLTVV.

This chain uses TRBV4-1 with TRBJ2-1; 12 bases are shared with TRBD2. V trimming: 4 bases; J trimming: 2 bases; junction bases outside the gene matches: 0. Germline CDR1 and CDR2: MGHRA and YSYEKL. The length of the CDR3 is 15 residues. CDR3 nucleotides: TGCGCCAGCAGCCGACTAGCGGGGGCCTACAATGAGCAGTTCTTC. This encodes CASSRLAGAYNEQFF.

V usage is TRBV5-1 and J usage is TRBJ2-3; 8 nucleotides match TRBD2. Germline CDR1 reads SGHRS; CDR2 reads YFSETQ. The CDR3 runs to 15 residues. Trimming removed 1 base from V and 4 bases from J; junction bases left unmatched: 5. CDR3 coding DNA: TGCGCCAGCAGCTTGACGGGGGGGCAATCAGATACGCAGTATTTT. Amino acid sequence: CASSLTGGQSDTQYF.

The chain has TRBV5-1 and TRBJ1-2, with TRBD1 matching 7 bases. The germline CDR1 and CDR2 sequences are SGHRS and YFSETQ. J lost 2 bases, V lost 4 bases, and 11 bases had no gene match. The CDR3 covers 16 residues. CDR3 sequence reads: CASSPPGQLANYGYTF. CDR3 DNA sequence: TGCGCCAGCAGCCCACCGGGACAGTTGGCCAACTATGGCTACACCTTC.

The J gene is TRBJ1-3, the V gene TRBV6-1; D ambiguous. Deletions cut 3 bases from V and 0 bases from J, with 9 bases between. This CDR3 region has 15 residues. The V gene's germline CDR1 is MNHNS and CDR2 SASEGT. Written as DNA, the CDR3 is TGTGCCAGCAGTGATGTCCTACGCTCTGGAAACACCATATATTTT. It specifies CASSDVLRSGNTIYF.

The chain recombines TRBV7-6 with TRBJ2-2, with a possible D match to TRBD1 (6 bases). Trimming left V 6 bases short and J 2 bases short, with 13 bases between. CDR1 is SGHVS, CDR2 FNYEAQ, per germline. The CDR3 extends over 15 amino acids. CDR3 in amino acids: CASRLQGGNTGELFF. The CDR3 nucleotides are TGTGCCAGCAGGCTACAGGGCGGCAACACCGGGGAGCTGTTTTTT.

The rearrangement joins TRBV7-3 to TRBJ2-5, with no clear D. Trimming shortened V by 0 bases and J by 5 bases, and 7 bases separated the two germline ends. CDR3 length equals 13 residues. The germline V gene has CDR1 SGHTA and CDR2 FQGTGA. The CDR3 loop reads CASSLTAFETQYF. The CDR3 DNA sequence: TGTGCCAGCAGCTTAACGGCATTCGAGACCCAGTACTTC.